These 26 T cell receptor beta chains came from one sample sequenced in a study of CD8 T cells in ankylosing spondylitis. Study outcomes and limitations: Roughly eight highly homologous variants made up a TCR beta motif that seemed to typify ankylosing spondylitis blood.

In TCRdb, the 5' RACE reads were re-called with MiXCR into one record per CDR3 protein. The table lists 500,000 or so distinct CDR3 sequences, about 5.2% of them singletons. No antigen has been assigned to these receptors. The material sequenced was blood, either unsorted or a sorted T cell fraction (not recorded which). The receptors originated from a male donor with ankylosing spondylitis.

The genes are TRBV2 and TRBJ2-6, with D possibly being TRBD1 (6 bases). The germline V and J ends were trimmed by 5 bases and 0 bases, with 11 bases remaining between them. The CDR3 totals 16 residues. Germline V gene sequence: CDR1 SNHLY, CDR2 FYNNEI. CDR3 coding DNA: TGTGCCAGCAGTCGGTGGGGGCTCTCTGGGGCCAACGTCCTGACTTTC. Protein: CASSRWGLSGANVLTF.

This clonotype was picked up many times. This chain joins TRBV7-3 and TRBJ2-1; either TRBD1 or TRBD2 may supply D (5 bases each). Germline V CDR1 and CDR2: SGHTA, FQGTGA. The germline V and J ends were trimmed by 1 base and 7 bases, with 8 bases remaining between them. There are 13 residues in the CDR3. CDR3 sequence (DNA): TGTGCCAGCAGCTTAAAGTGGGGGAATGAGCAGTTCTTC. This encodes CASSLKWGNEQFF. Complete variable domain (other parts from reference TRBV7-3 and TRBJ2-1): GAGVSQTPSNKVTEKGKYVELRCDPISGHTALYWYRQSLGQGPEFLIYFQGTGAADDSGLPNDRFFAVRPEGSVSTLKIQRTERGDSAVYLCASSLKWGNEQFFGPGTRLTVL.

This clonotype was counted at least ten times. The CDR3 DNA reads as TGTGCCATCAGGGTAGCGGGAGGACCGGAGGATGAGCAGTTCTTC. Translating it yields CAIRVAGGPEDEQFF. The V gene is TRBV10-3, the J gene TRBJ2-1, with 10 bases identical to TRBD2. The CDR3 length is 15 residues. CDR1 and CDR2 (germline): ENHRY, SYGVKD. Trimming cost V 6 bases and J 8 bases; bases outside gene matches: 10.

Ten or more counts support this clonotype. The rearrangement joins TRBV28 to TRBJ1-4; D ambiguous. Germline CDR1 and CDR2: MDHEN and SYDVKM. The ends were cut back, 2 bases at V and 0 bases at J, with 13 bases in the middle. The CDR3 is 17 amino acids. The DNA of the CDR3 is TGTGCCAGCAGTTTAAGTCCTTCGTCTGCAACTAATGAAAAACTGTTTTTT. Encoded protein: CASSLSPSSATNEKLFF.

This clonotype was counted at least ten times. The rearrangement links TRBV18 to TRBJ1-1; a possible D gene is TRBD1 (6 bases). Germline V gene lookup returns CDR1 KGHSH and CDR2 LQKENI. V was pared by 4 bases and J by 1 base, with 13 bases between. The CDR3 runs 15 residues. CDR3 DNA: TGTGCCAGCTCACTCCCCCGGACAGCGAACACTGAAGCTTTCTTT. Amino acid sequence: CASSLPRTANTEAFF. Complete variable domain (other parts from reference TRBV18 and TRBJ1-1): NAGVMQNPRHLVRRRGQEARLRCSPMKGHSHVYWYRQLPEEGLKFMVYLQKENIIDESGMPKERFSAEFPKEGPSILRIQQVVRGDSAAYFCASSLPRTANTEAFFGQGTRLTVV.

This clonotype was picked up many times. The CDR3, as DNA: TGTGCCAGCAGTTACAGGGTAGGGAATTCACCCCTCCACTTT. Its protein is CASSYRVGNSPLHF. The V and J genes are TRBV12-3 or TRBV12-4 and TRBJ1-6, with D tentatively TRBD1 (6 bases). Trimming left V 4 bases short and J 7 bases short, with 11 bases between. The CDR3 is 14 residues long.

This clonotype was counted at least ten times. The V gene is TRBV12-3 or TRBV12-4, the J gene TRBJ1-3; no clear D gene. This CDR3 region has 15 residues. Trimming took off 5 bases at V and 1 base at J, with 12 bases between the two ends. The CDR3 sequence: CASSAGLTSGNTIYF. CDR3 nucleotide sequence: TGTGCCAGCAGTGCTGGACTGACGTCTGGAAACACCATATATTTT.

The V and J genes are TRBV10-3 and TRBJ2-5, with D tentatively TRBD2 (5 bases). V was shortened by 3 bases and J by 0 bases, with 14 bases between the two germline ends. This CDR3 is built from 16 residues. Per the germline V gene, CDR1 is ENHRY and CDR2 is SYGVKD. The CDR3 DNA is TGTGCCATCAGTGATCTGATTCCGGGGAACCAAGAGACCCAGTACTTC. Translation gives CAISDLIPGNQETQYF.

This clonotype has ten or more counts. The rearrangement links TRBV28 to TRBJ2-3; 10 bases map to TRBD2. Trimming removed 5 bases from V and 4 bases from J; junction bases left unmatched: 12. This CDR3 region has 17 residues. Germline-derived CDR1 and CDR2 are MDHEN and SYDVKM. As DNA, the CDR3 is TGTGCCAGCAGTGACTCCTTAACTAGCGGGGTAGCAGATACGCAGTATTTT. It codes for CASSDSLTSGVADTQYF.

This clonotype was observed at least ten times. This rearrangement joins TRBV28 to TRBJ1-4, with D perhaps TRBD1 (6 bases). Trimming stripped 6 bases from V and 0 bases from J, with 14 bases between. Germline V CDR1 and CDR2: MDHEN, SYDVKM. The CDR3 totals 16 residues. Here the CDR3 reads CASSRDRSATNEKLFF. The CDR3 nucleotides are TGTGCCAGCAGCCGAGACAGGAGTGCAACTAATGAAAAACTGTTTTTT.

This clonotype has a count of ten or more. The chain combines TRBV27 with TRBJ2-7; 10 bases map to TRBD1. The CDR3 is made up of 16 amino acids. The ends lost 6 bases at V and 0 bases at J; junction bases unmatched: 8. CDR1 and CDR2 (germline): MNHEY, SMNVEV (reference sequence). The CDR3 protein is CASSLRGQGVSYEQYF. The CDR3 region has the DNA TGTGCCAGCAGCTTGCGAGGACAGGGGGTCTCCTACGAGCAGTACTTC.

This clonotype has a count of ten or more. This chain links TRBV6-1 with TRBJ2-6; TRBD1 agrees at 7 bases. After removal of 6 bases from V and 2 bases from J, the junction contained 7 bases not matched to a gene. The CDR3 sequence is 16 residues long. CDR1 is MNHNS, CDR2 SASEGT, per germline. The CDR3 reads CASSTTGAAGANVLTF. The CDR3, as DNA: TGTGCCAGCAGCACTACAGGGGCAGCTGGGGCCAACGTCCTGACTTTC.

This clonotype was recorded many times. The gene calls are TRBV5-1 and TRBJ2-1, with D possibly called TRBD1 or TRBD2 (5 bases each). Per the germline V gene, CDR1 is SGHRS and CDR2 is YFSETQ. CDR3 length: 15 residues. Trimming pared 7 bases from V and 0 bases from J, leaving 14 bases between. This CDR3 is CASLPGASSYNEQFF. CDR3 sequence (DNA): TGCGCCAGCTTGCCCGGGGCAAGCTCCTACAATGAGCAGTTCTTC.

This clonotype was counted ten times or more. V is TRBV9 and J is TRBJ2-7; D is uncertain. V was clipped by 0 bases and J by 2 bases, with 12 bases between them. Germline assignment: CDR1 SGDLS and CDR2 YYNGEE. The CDR3 runs 15 residues. The CDR3 region has the DNA TGTGCCAGCAGCGTAGCCGCGCCCTCGACCTACGAGCAGTACTTC. This sequence encodes CASSVAAPSTYEQYF.

There are many counts of this clonotype. The gene calls are TRBV27 and TRBJ1-1; TRBD1 aligns across 8 bases. The length of the CDR3 is 15 residues. Germline V gene sequence: CDR1 MNHEY, CDR2 SMNVEV (reference sequence). V was pared by 3 bases and J by 4 bases, with 7 bases of the junction left unmatched. The CDR3: CASSFLGQGATEAFF. The CDR3, as DNA: TGTGCCAGCAGTTTCCTCGGACAGGGTGCCACTGAAGCTTTCTTT.

This clonotype was observed many times. The genes are TRBV5-6 and TRBJ1-4, with a weak D call TRBD1 (5 bases). Germline assignment: CDR1 SGHDT and CDR2 YYEEEE. CDR3 length equals 14 residues. V gave up 4 bases and J gave up 4 bases, with 11 bases separating them. CDR3 region: CASSRRDFNEKLFF. For the CDR3, the DNA is TGTGCCAGCAGCCGACGGGACTTTAATGAAAAACTGTTTTTT.

This clonotype has ten or more counts. The genes are TRBV9 and TRBJ1-3; no clear D gene. Trimming took off 3 bases at V and 0 bases at J, with 7 bases between the two ends. The CDR3 consists of 14 residues. Germline CDR1 SGDLS, CDR2 YYNGEE. The CDR3 nucleotides read TGTGCCAGCAGCGAACAGTCCTCTGGAAACACCATATATTTT. Translated, it gives CASSEQSSGNTIYF.

This clonotype showed up many times. The rearrangement joins TRBV28 to TRBJ1-2; 9 nucleotides agree with TRBD1. V dropped 2 bases and J dropped 8; count of bases not matched to a gene: 12. The CDR3 consists of 16 residues. Germline CDR1 and CDR2: MDHEN and SYDVKM. Written as DNA, the CDR3 is TGTGCCAGCAGTTTAATGGTTTGGACAGGGGTGGACGGCTACACCTTC. Translated, it gives CASSLMVWTGVDGYTF.

This rearrangement joins TRBV20-1 to TRBJ2-5, with TRBD2 matching over 8 bases. CDR3 size: 15 residues. After removal of 1 base from V and 5 bases from J, the junction contained 9 bases not matched to a gene. Germline CDR1 and CDR2: DFQATT and SNEGSKA (reference sequence). The CDR3 DNA reads TGCAGTGCTAGAGCAAGGCGGGAGGTAGGGGAGACCCAGTACTTC. This encodes CSARARREVGETQYF.

This clonotype was counted at least ten times. The chain combines TRBV20-1 with TRBJ2-1; 13 positions agree with TRBD2. The CDR3 covers 16 residues. Germline trimming cut 2 bases from V and 7 bases from J; bases unmatched to any gene: 8. Germline V gene sequence: CDR1 DFQATT, CDR2 SNEGSKA (reference sequence). The DNA for the CDR3 is TGCAGTGCTAGAAAACCGACTAGCGGGGGGAGGAATGAGCAGTTCTTC. Translation gives CSARKPTSGGRNEQFF.

This rearrangement joins TRBV5-1 to TRBJ2-1, with 15 bases aligning to TRBD2. Germline assignment: CDR1 SGHRS and CDR2 YFSETQ. CDR3 size: 20 residues. Germline trimming cut 4 bases from V and 2 bases from J; bases unmatched to any gene: 13. The CDR3 coding sequence is TGCGCCAGCAGCCGCGCACCGGGACTAGCGGGGGGCGTCGCCTACAATGAGCAGTTCTTC. Translating it yields CASSRAPGLAGGVAYNEQFF.

At least ten counts were recorded for this clonotype. V and J are TRBV6-6 and TRBJ2-7, with a tentative D call TRBD1 (5 bases). The germline V gene has CDR1 MNHNY and CDR2 SVGAGI (reference sequence). CDR3 length equals 13 residues. Trimming removed 10 bases from V and 2 bases from J, with 15 bases in between. The CDR3 nucleotides read TGTGCCACTTCTCCGGCAGGGCCCTACGAGCAGTACTTC. Amino acids: CATSPAGPYEQYF.

Many counts were recorded for this clonotype. The chain uses TRBV7-2 and TRBJ1-1, with D hard to call. CDR1 SGHTA and CDR2 FQGNSA come from the germline V gene. V was trimmed by 3 bases and J by 10 bases, leaving 15 bases between them. CDR3 length equals 13 residues. The CDR3 nucleotides read TGTGCCAGCAGCTTCGATTCACGAGGGCTAGCTTTCTTT. Translation: CASSFDSRGLAFF.

This chain connects TRBV6-5 to TRBJ1-1; D is ambiguous. The germline V gene has CDR1 MNHEY and CDR2 SVGAGI. CDR3 length equals 14 residues. Trimming took off 2 bases at V and 11 bases at J, with 18 bases between the two ends. The CDR3, as DNA: TGTGCCAGCAGTTACCGGGCTACAGAACTAGGGGCTTTCTTT. Translating it yields CASSYRATELGAFF.

The count of this clonotype is one. This chain uses TRBV2 with TRBJ2-6; possible D gene TRBD1, 5 bases. Germline V gene sequence: CDR1 SNHLY, CDR2 FYNNEI. CDR3 length: 15 residues. V shed 7 bases and J shed 1 base, with 11 bases lying between them. Here the CDR3 reads CASTWGTSGANVLTF. DNA of the CDR3: TGTGCCAGCACCTGGGGCACGTCTGGGGCCAACGTCCTGACTTTC.

This chain uses TRBV4-2 with TRBJ2-1, with 9 bases lining up with TRBD2. With V trimmed by 3 bases and J by 11 bases, 5 bases remained unmatched. This CDR3 spans 13 amino acids. Germline V CDR1 and CDR2: LGHNA, YNFKEQ. The DNA of the CDR3 is TGTGCCAGCAGCCAGGATCCTAGCGGGAAGCAGTTCTTC. This gives the protein CASSQDPSGKQFF.